The clone carrying this TCR beta chain appeared once. Other DNA sequences in the sample encode the same CDR3. CD45RO negativity and positive selection for CCR7 defined naive CD8 cells, a population that excluded terminally differentiated effector memory CD45RA+ cells. The data originate from a study of shared clonotypes between healthy human individuals. Researchers ran the assay at a deep level. In the authors' workflow: ImmunoSEQ only sent back junction sequences with no quality scores, so filtering was done differently. Sequencing was performed with immunoSEQ multiplex PCR; in TCRdb, only in-frame clones are kept and a portion is missing. For V, J and clone size, that table is used; D and trimming come from the DNA. The sample shows fewer than 1 million clones, just over 95% of them seen only once. V shed 1 base and J 2 bases; nucleotides not matched to a gene: 0. The CDR3 totals 14 residues. Germline V CDR1 and CDR2: SGDLS, YYNGEE.

This rearrangement joins TRBV9 to TRBJ2-7, with 10 bases fitting TRBD2. What was sequenced was naive CD8+ T cells sorted from blood. This clonotype was sampled from a man aged 25-45 years in good health. The CDR3 DNA is TGTGCCAGCAGCGTAACTAGCGGGACCTACGAGCAGTACTTC. Translating gives CASSVTSGTYEQYF.